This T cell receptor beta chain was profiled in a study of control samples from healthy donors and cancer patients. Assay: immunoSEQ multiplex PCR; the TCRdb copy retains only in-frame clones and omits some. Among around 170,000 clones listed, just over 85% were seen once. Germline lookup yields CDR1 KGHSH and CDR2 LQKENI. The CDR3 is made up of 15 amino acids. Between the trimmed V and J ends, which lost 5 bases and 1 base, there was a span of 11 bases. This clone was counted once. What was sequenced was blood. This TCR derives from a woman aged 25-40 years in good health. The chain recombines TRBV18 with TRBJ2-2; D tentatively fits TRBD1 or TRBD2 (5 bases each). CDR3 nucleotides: TGTGCCAGCTCAGGGGGATTATTGAACACCGGGGAGCTGTTTTTT. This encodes CASSGGLLNTGELFF.